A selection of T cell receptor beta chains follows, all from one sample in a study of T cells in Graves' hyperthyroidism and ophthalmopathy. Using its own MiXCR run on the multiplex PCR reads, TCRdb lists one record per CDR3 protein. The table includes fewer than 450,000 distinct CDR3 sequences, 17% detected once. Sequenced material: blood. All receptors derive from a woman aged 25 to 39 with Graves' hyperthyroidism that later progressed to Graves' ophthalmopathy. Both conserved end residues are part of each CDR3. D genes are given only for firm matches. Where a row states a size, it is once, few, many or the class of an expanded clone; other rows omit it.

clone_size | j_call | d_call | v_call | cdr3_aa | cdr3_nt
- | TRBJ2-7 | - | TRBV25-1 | CASRGVPDEQYF | TGTGCCAGCAGGGGAGTACCCGACGAGCAGTACTTC
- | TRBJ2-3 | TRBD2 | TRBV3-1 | CASSHYQRDADTQYF | TGTGCCAGCAGCCATTATCAGCGGGACGCAGATACGCAGTATTTT
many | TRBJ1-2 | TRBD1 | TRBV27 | CASSFNGQGNGYTF | TGTGCCAGCAGTTTCAATGGACAGGGTAATGGCTACACCTTC
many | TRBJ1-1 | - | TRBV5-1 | CASSDTRLSMNTEAFF | TGCGCCAGCAGTGACACCCGCCTTTCTATGAACACTGAAGCTTTCTTT
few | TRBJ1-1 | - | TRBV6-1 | CASFEIMNTEAFF | TGTGCCAGCTTTGAGATCATGAACACTGAAGCTTTCTTT
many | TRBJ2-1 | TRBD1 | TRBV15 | CATSRWTGDNEQFF | TGTGCCACCAGCAGATGGACAGGTGACAATGAGCAGTTCTTC
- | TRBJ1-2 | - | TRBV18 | CASSPPRTPYGYTF | TGTGCCAGCTCACCACCGAGGACACCGTATGGCTACACCTTC
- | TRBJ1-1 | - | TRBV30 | CAWSPREFLSTEAFF | TGTGCCTGGAGCCCTCGAGAGTTTTTGAGCACTGAAGCTTTCTTT
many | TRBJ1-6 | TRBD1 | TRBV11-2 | CASDPTGQANYNSPLHF | TGTGCCAGCGACCCAACCGGACAGGCGAATTATAATTCACCCCTCCACTTT
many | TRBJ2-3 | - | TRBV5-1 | CASSPRDTSTDTQYF | TGCGCCAGCAGCCCGCGGGACACTAGCACAGATACGCAGTATTTT
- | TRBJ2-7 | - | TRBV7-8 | CASSTRDISYEQYF | TGTGCCAGCAGCACAAGGGACATATCCTACGAGCAGTACTTC
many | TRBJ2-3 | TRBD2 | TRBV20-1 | CSAIKGLASTDTQYF | TGCAGTGCTATAAAGGGACTAGCGAGCACAGATACGCAGTATTTT
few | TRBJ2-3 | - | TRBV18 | CASSSRTGEWSTDTQYF | TGTGCCAGCTCATCGCGAACAGGAGAGTGGAGCACAGATACGCAGTATTTT
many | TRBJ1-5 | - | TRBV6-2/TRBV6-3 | CASRTQGWQPQHF | TGTGCCAGCAGAACACAGGGTTGGCAGCCCCAGCATTTT
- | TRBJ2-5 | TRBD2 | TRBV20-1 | CSAKGLADSQETQYF | TGCAGTGCTAAGGGACTAGCGGACTCTCAAGAGACCCAGTACTTC
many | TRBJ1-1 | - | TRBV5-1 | CASSPGRGGFDTEAFF | TGCGCCAGCAGCCCAGGCAGGGGAGGTTTTGACACTGAAGCTTTCTTT
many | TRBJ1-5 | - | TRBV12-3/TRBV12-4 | CASHVTGSDQPQHF | TGTGCCAGCCACGTGACAGGTTCAGATCAGCCCCAGCATTTT
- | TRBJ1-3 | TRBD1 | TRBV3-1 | CASRDRVFRNTIYF | TGTGCCAGCAGGGACAGGGTTTTCCGAAACACCATATATTTT
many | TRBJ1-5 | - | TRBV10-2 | CASSESSRQPQHF | TGCGCCAGCAGTGAGTCAAGTAGGCAGCCCCAGCATTTT
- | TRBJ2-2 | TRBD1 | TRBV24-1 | CATSDPGQGQTGELFF | TGTGCCACCAGTGATCCGGGACAGGGGCAAACCGGGGAGCTGTTTTTT
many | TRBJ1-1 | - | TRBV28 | CASSFQGGGTEAFF | TGTGCCAGCAGTTTCCAGGGAGGAGGAACTGAAGCTTTCTTT
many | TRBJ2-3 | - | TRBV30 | CAWTSAGGTDTQYF | TGTGCCTGGACCTCCGCCGGGGGAACAGATACGCAGTATTTT
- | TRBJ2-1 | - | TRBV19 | CASSIGVGGHEQFF | TGTGCCAGTAGTATTGGGGTGGGGGGCCATGAGCAGTTCTTC
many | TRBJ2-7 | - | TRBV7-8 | CASTLGQISYEQYF | TGTGCCAGCACCTTGGGGCAAATCTCCTACGAGCAGTACTTC
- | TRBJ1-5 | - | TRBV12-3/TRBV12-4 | CASSYGLYRQEDQPQHF | TGTGCCAGCAGTTACGGATTATATCGACAGGAAGATCAGCCCCAGCATTTT
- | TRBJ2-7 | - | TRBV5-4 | CASSLSTASSYEQYF | TGTGCCAGCAGCCTGTCGACAGCGAGCTCCTACGAGCAGTACTTC
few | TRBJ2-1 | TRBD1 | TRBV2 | CASRDRAGQGSNEQFF | TGTGCCAGCAGGGATCGCGCGGGACAGGGTAGCAATGAGCAGTTCTTC
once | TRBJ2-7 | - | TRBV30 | CAWVRRAEQYF | TGTGCCTGGGTACGCAGAGCCGAGCAGTACTTC
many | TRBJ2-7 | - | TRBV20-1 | CSATWGANYEQYF | TGCAGTGCTACTTGGGGGGCGAACTACGAGCAGTACTTC
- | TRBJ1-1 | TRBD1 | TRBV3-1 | CASSQGQGYTEAFF | TGTGCCAGCAGCCAGGGACAGGGATACACTGAAGCTTTCTTT
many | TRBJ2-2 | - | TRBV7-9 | CASNPGGSGELFF | TGTGCCAGCAACCCCGGCGGTTCCGGGGAGCTGTTTTTT
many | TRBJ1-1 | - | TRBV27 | CASFEPGVEAFF | TGTGCCAGCTTCGAGCCTGGAGTTGAAGCTTTCTTT
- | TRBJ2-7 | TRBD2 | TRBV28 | CASTGLAGVNEQYF | TGTGCCAGCACGGGACTAGCGGGAGTTAACGAGCAGTACTTC
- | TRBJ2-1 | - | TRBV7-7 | CASSLGGYDNEQFF | TGTGCTAGCAGCTTAGGGGGATACGACAATGAGCAGTTCTTC
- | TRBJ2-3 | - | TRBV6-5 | CASSYGGGADTQYF | TGTGCCAGCAGTTACGGAGGCGGGGCAGATACGCAGTATTTT
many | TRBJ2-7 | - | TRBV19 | CASSIAGTATYEQYF | TGTGCCAGTAGTATCGCCGGGACGGCGACCTACGAGCAGTACTTC
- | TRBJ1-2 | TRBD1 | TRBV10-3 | CAISEGTGAIYGYTF | TGTGCCATCAGTGAGGGGACAGGGGCCATCTATGGCTACACCTTC
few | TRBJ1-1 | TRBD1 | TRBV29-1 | CSVETGWNTEAFF | TGCAGCGTCGAGACAGGGTGGAACACTGAAGCTTTCTTT
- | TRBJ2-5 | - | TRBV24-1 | CATSDGGVETQYF | TGTGCCACCAGTGACGGAGGGGTTGAGACCCAGTACTTC
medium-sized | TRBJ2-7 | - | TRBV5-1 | CASSLWQGSWEQYF | TGCGCCAGCAGCTTGTGGCAGGGGTCTTGGGAGCAGTACTTC
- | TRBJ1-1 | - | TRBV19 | CASTGATEAFF | TGTGCCAGTACGGGCGCCACTGAAGCTTTCTTT
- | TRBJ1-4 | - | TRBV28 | CASRHLGGPYATSEKLFF | TGTGCCAGCAGACACTTGGGGGGACCCTATGCAACTAGTGAAAAACTGTTTTTT
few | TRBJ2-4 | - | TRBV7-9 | CASSFYTASGAKNIQYF | TGTGCCAGCAGCTTTTACACGGCGAGTGGGGCCAAAAACATTCAGTACTTC
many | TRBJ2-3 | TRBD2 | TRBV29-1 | CSVASGRTTDTQYF | TGCAGCGTTGCCAGCGGGAGGACCACAGATACGCAGTATTTT
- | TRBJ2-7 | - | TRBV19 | CASSIAQSEQYF | TGTGCCAGTAGTATAGCACAGTCTGAGCAGTACTTC
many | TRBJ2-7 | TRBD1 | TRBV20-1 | CSARYRGIYEQYF | TGCAGTGCTCGCTACAGGGGCATCTACGAGCAGTACTTC
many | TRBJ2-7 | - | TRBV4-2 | CASSQGRTTPSYEQYF | TGTGCCAGCAGCCAAGGGAGGACTACGCCCTCCTACGAGCAGTACTTC
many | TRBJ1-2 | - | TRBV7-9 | CASSLEGIHGYTF | TGTGCCAGCAGCTTAGAAGGGATCCATGGCTACACCTTC
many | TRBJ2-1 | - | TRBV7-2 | CASSWGPGQGQFF | TGTGCCAGCAGCTGGGGGCCCGGACAAGGGCAGTTCTTC
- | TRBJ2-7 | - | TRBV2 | CASSVRALERYF | TGTGCCAGCAGTGTAAGAGCCCTCGAGCGGTACTTC
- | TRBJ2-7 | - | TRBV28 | CASSLFRDSYEQYF | TGTGCCAGCAGTTTATTTCGGGACTCCTACGAGCAGTACTTC
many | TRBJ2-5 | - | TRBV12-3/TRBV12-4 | CASSPEGTQYF | TGTGCCAGCAGTCCGGAGGGGACCCAGTACTTC